Presented here are 20 T cell receptor beta chains from one specimen sequenced in a study of blood T cell repertoires in COVID-19. Clones were read by immunoSEQ multiplex PCR, and TCRdb kept only the in-frame ones, dropping some. There are over 200,000 clones in the sample; 80% to 85% occur only once, and 6.8% lies in the top ten. The specimen was PBMCs or T cells enriched from blood (not recorded which). The receptors originated from a woman aged 35 to 49 who had recovered from COVID-19.

The chain combines TRBV27 with TRBJ1-5; perhaps TRBD1 as D (5 bases). The germline V gene has CDR1 MNHEY and CDR2 SMNVEV (reference sequence). The CDR3 length is 14 residues. Trimming pared 5 bases from V and 6 bases from J, leaving 14 bases between. The CDR3 nucleotides read TGTGCCAGCAGTAAAGGGGCCCGGACTCAGCCCCAGCATTTT. It encodes CASSKGARTQPQHF.

The J gene is TRBJ2-2, the V gene TRBV11-1; a weak D match, TRBD1 (6 bases). The CDR3 consists of 15 residues. In germline, CDR1 is SGHAT, CDR2 FQDESV (reference sequence). Between the trimmed V and J ends, which lost 1 base and 5 bases, there was a span of 11 bases. The CDR3 bases are TGTGCCAGCAGCTTAGGCAGGGGTTCAACCGGGGAGCTGTTTTTT. It yields the protein CASSLGRGSTGELFF. Full variable domain (outside the CDR3, taken from reference TRBV11-1 and TRBJ2-2): EAEVAQSPRYKITEKSQAVAFWCDPISGHATLYWYRQILGQGPELLVQFQDESVVDDSQLPKDRFSAERLKGVDSTLKIQPAELGDSAMYLCASSLGRGSTGELFFGEGSRLTVL.

The gene calls are TRBV28 and TRBJ1-2; maybe TRBD1 (5 bases). This CDR3 spans 16 amino acids. Deletions cut 2 bases from V and 4 bases from J, with 17 bases between. Germline values: CDR1 MDHEN, CDR2 SYDVKM. As DNA, the CDR3 is TGTGCCAGCAGTTTAAGTTCCTGGGGGGACCCCTATGGCTACACCTTC. It specifies CASSLSSWGDPYGYTF.

This clone was observed a few times. The V and J genes are TRBV3-1 (or the pseudogene TRBV3-2) and TRBJ1-1, with a possible D match to TRBD1 (6 bases). Germline CDR1 is LGHDT and CDR2 is YNNKEL (reference sequence). This CDR3 has 14 residues. V gave up 0 bases and J gave up 11 bases, with 16 bases separating them. The CDR3 reads CASSQDWQGRAAFF. CDR3 nucleotides: TGTGCCAGCAGCCAAGATTGGCAGGGGCGAGCGGCTTTCTTT.

J is TRBJ1-5 and V is TRBV5-5; a possible D gene is TRBD1 (6 bases). CDR1 and CDR2 from the germline V gene are SGHKS and YYEKEE (reference sequence). The CDR3 extends over 16 amino acids. V lost 3 bases and J 2 bases, leaving 15 bases between the germline ends. This CDR3 is CASSSYRVDGNQPQHF. CDR3 nucleotide sequence: TGTGCCAGCAGCTCATACAGGGTCGATGGCAATCAGCCCCAGCATTTT.

The gene calls are TRBV2 and TRBJ2-7; 8 nucleotides align to TRBD2. The J segment lost 0 bases and the V segment lost 4 bases, leaving 8 bases of the junction unmatched. Per the germline V gene, CDR1 is SNHLY and CDR2 is FYNNEI. CDR3 size: 16 residues. The CDR3, as DNA: TGTGCCAGCAGTGGCCCGGGACTAGGGAGCTCCTACGAGCAGTACGTC. Its protein is CASSGPGLGSSYEQYV.

This clone was detected a few times. The chain carries TRBV5-1 and TRBJ2-5; D may be TRBD2 (6 bases). With 3 bases removed from V and 3 bases from J, the gap between germline ends came to 15 bases. Germline V gene lookup returns CDR1 SGHRS and CDR2 YFSETQ. The CDR3 runs 15 residues. The CDR3 nucleotides read TGCGCCAGCAGCTGGGGTGGTGGAGGGGAAGAGACCCAGTACTTC. The encoded protein is CASSWGGGGEETQYF.

V is TRBV2 and J is TRBJ1-4; D might be TRBD1 (5 bases). Germline V CDR1 and CDR2: SNHLY, FYNNEI. The CDR3 consists of 13 residues. The germline V and J ends were trimmed by 4 bases and 8 bases, with 11 bases remaining between them. CDR3 sequence reads: CASSVGGEEKLFF. The CDR3 coding sequence is TGTGCCAGCAGTGTGGGGGGTGAGGAAAAACTGTTTTTT.

This rearrangement joins TRBV2 to TRBJ2-2; TRBD1 matches 8 bases. Looked up from germline, CDR1 is SNHLY and CDR2 is FYNNEI. Trimming at V came to 7 bases and at J to 7 bases, leaving 11 bases not matched to a gene. There are 15 residues in the CDR3. This CDR3 reads CASKKETGAGGELFF. The CDR3, as DNA: TGTGCCAGCAAAAAAGAGACAGGGGCTGGCGGGGAGCTGTTTTTT.

This clone is labeled as medium-sized. The chain employs TRBV11-2 and TRBJ2-7; 9 positions match TRBD2. This CDR3 has 15 residues. CDR1 SGHAT and CDR2 FQNNGV come from the germline V gene. The V segment lost 6 bases and the J segment 7 bases; nucleotides outside the gene matches: 13. The CDR3 DNA is TGTGCCAGCAGTCTTATTAGCGGGAGAACGGGAGAGCAGTACTTC. Translation gives CASSLISGRTGEQYF.

The J gene is TRBJ2-4, the V gene TRBV5-1; perhaps TRBD1 as D (5 bases). The CDR3 contains 12 residues. The V end lost 3 bases, the J end lost 9 bases, and 10 bases lay between the germline ends. Germline CDR1 and CDR2: SGHRS and YFSETQ. CDR3 in amino acids: CASSSEGVIQYF. The CDR3 region has the DNA TGCGCCAGCAGCTCGGAAGGGGTCATTCAGTACTTC.

This clone was detected a few times. The rearrangement links TRBV24-1 to TRBJ2-7; TRBD1 agrees at 9 bases. The CDR3 spans 15 residues. CDR1 and CDR2 from the germline V gene are KGHDR and SFDVKD. After removal of 5 bases from V and 2 bases from J, the junction contained 6 bases not matched to a gene. The CDR3 DNA sequence: TGTGCCACCAGTGCACAGGGGGCTTGTGCCTACGAGCAGTACGTC. Translating it yields CATSAQGACAYEQYV.

The chain joins TRBV18 to TRBJ1-3; the match to TRBD1 covers 8 bases. The CDR3 contains 15 residues. After removal of 4 bases from V and 0 bases from J, the junction contained 2 bases not matched to a gene. Germline V gives CDR1 KGHSH, CDR2 LQKENI. CDR3 residues: CASSQDRASGNTIYF. In DNA form, the CDR3 reads TGTGCCAGCTCACAGGACAGGGCCTCTGGAAACACCATATATTTT.

The V gene is TRBV23-1, the J gene TRBJ1-1, with D uncertain. TRBV23-1 is treated as an ORF (open reading frame) with a function not yet certain. Deletions cut 3 bases from V and 1 base from J, with 15 bases between. This CDR3 contains 16 residues. The CDR3 DNA sequence: TGCGCCAGCAGTCACCATACTCGATCTGAGAACACTGAAGCTTTCTTT. This translates into CASSHHTRSENTEAFF.

This chain joins TRBV7-3 and TRBJ2-7, with 9 bases aligning to TRBD2. J was trimmed by 2 bases and V by 5 bases; bases with no gene match: 7. The length of the CDR3 is 15 residues. Germline V gives CDR1 SGHTA, CDR2 FQGTGA. DNA for the CDR3: TGTGCCAGCAGCCTACTAGCGGGTGAACCCTACGAGCAGTACTTC. Amino acid sequence: CASSLLAGEPYEQYF.

The rearrangement uses TRBV5-4 and TRBJ2-5, with D perhaps TRBD1 (6 bases). The V end lost 3 bases, the J end lost 1 base, and 13 bases lay between the germline ends. The CDR3 contains 15 residues. The germline gives CDR1 SGHNT, CDR2 YYREEE (reference sequence). The CDR3 nucleotides are TGTGCCAGCAGCTCCCCTCAGACAGGCCAAGAGACCCAGTACTTC. It yields the protein CASSSPQTGQETQYF.

The CDR3 DNA reads as TGTGCCAGCAGCTTGGGACTAGCGGAAGAGACCCAGTACTTC. It translates to CASSLGLAEETQYF. This chain joins TRBV7-8 and TRBJ2-5, with 11 bases fitting TRBD2. The CDR3 has 14 amino acids. Germline loops: CDR1 SGHVS, CDR2 FQNEAQ. With 3 bases clipped from V and 3 bases from J, the junction kept 0 bases outside the gene matches.

The rearrangement links TRBV7-2 to TRBJ1-1; the D is unclear. Between the trimmed V and J ends, which lost 3 bases and 2 bases, there was a span of 7 bases. The CDR3 length is 13 residues. CDR1 is SGHTA, CDR2 FQGNSA, per germline. This CDR3 reads CASSFQVNTEAFF. CDR3 nucleotides: TGTGCCAGCAGCTTCCAGGTTAACACTGAAGCTTTCTTT. Full variable domain (remainder filled in from reference TRBV7-2 and TRBJ1-1): GAGVSQSPSNKVTEKGKDVELRCDPISGHTALYWYRQSLGQGLEFLIYFQGNSAPDKSGLPSDRFSAERTGGSVSTLTIQRTQQEDSAVYLCASSFQVNTEAFFGQGTRLTVV.

J is TRBJ2-3 and V is TRBV30, with a weak D call TRBD1 (6 bases). CDR1 GTSNPN and CDR2 SVGIG come from the germline V gene (reference sequence). V was pared by 1 base and J by 1 base, with 6 bases between. CDR3 length equals 13 residues. The chain's CDR3 is CAWSDRGTDTQYF. CDR3 nucleotide sequence: TGTGCCTGGAGTGACAGGGGCACAGATACGCAGTATTTT.

This chain links TRBV11-3 with TRBJ1-1, with unresolved D. V shed 2 bases and J shed 1 base, with 17 bases lying between them. The CDR3 runs 17 residues. Germline CDR1 SGHNT, CDR2 YENEEA. CDR3 in DNA: TGTGCCAGCAGCTTACTGCGGGTGCCCGGGAAGAACACTGAAGCTTTCTTT. It is translated as CASSLLRVPGKNTEAFF. Based on the CDR3 plus reference TRBV11-3 and TRBJ1-1, the full variable domain is EAGVVQSPRYKIIEKKQPVAFWCNPISGHNTLYWYLQNLGQGPELLIRYENEEAVDDSQLPKDRFSAERLKGVDSTLKIQPAELGDSAVYLCASSLLRVPGKNTEAFFGQGTRLTVV.